This T cell receptor beta chain was retrieved from a study of a mutant IDH1 vaccine in newly diagnosed glioma. The time point: baseline, week 1 (first vaccination visit). Noted treatment: pre-vaccination baseline after standard-of-care therapy. Each tumor in the donors was a new WHO grade 3 or 4 astrocytoma, IDH1-mutant and ATRX-lost. Study observations and caveats: Pseudoprogression seemingly bore no relation to changes in top peripheral T cell clonotypes.

With respect to this clone: Its cognate antigen is unknown.

CDR3 length equals 13 residues. Trimming left V 7 bases short and J 4 bases short, with 13 bases between. CDR1 MNHNS and CDR2 SASEGT come from the germline V gene. The repertoire was sequenced with immunoSEQ multiplex PCR; TCRdb's copy has only in-frame clones and lacks some. Seen here are about 34,000 clones, about three quarters observed once, and the top ten hold roughly 9%. Material: peripheral blood mononuclear cells (PBMCs), obtained from a glioma patient treated with radiotherapy, temozolomide or both. The sequence came from a man aged 50 to 60 with glioma. Some clones in this sample may be carry-over from other donors' samples. V gene TRBV6-1 combines with J gene TRBJ1-2; D is possibly TRBD1 (5 bases). CDR3 coding DNA: TGTGCCAGCACCTTAGACAGTCCCTATGGCTACACCTTC. Amino acids: CASTLDSPYGYTF.